These 2 T cell receptor beta chains came from one sample sequenced in a study of regulatory T cells in long-lasting Graves disease. Stated time point: newly diagnosed GD, antithyroid drugs for less than 3 months. PBMC RNA was the source of the TCR library. Arm-PCR of CDR3 regions with iRepertoire HTBI primers generated TCR beta libraries. TCRdb reprocessed the multiplex PCR reads via MiXCR and lists one record per CDR3 protein. This repertoire shows 550,000 or so distinct CDR3 sequences, around 11% found once; its top ten account for approximately 9.6%. These same data were also listed under a study on T cells in Graves' hyperthyroidism and ophthalmopathy.

The input for sequencing was peripheral blood mononuclear cells (PBMCs), taken at new diagnosis, from a patient treated with antithyroid drugs. These TCRs come from a woman in her 30s with Graves disease.

This clonotype was seen ten or more times. Its ends do not fully match the called genes, so a read error is possible. This sequence joins TRBV14 and TRBJ1-2; D uncertain. The CDR3 covers 8 residues. The germline gives CDR1 SGHDN, CDR2 FVKESK. CDR3 in DNA: TGTGCCAGCAGCCAAAGGTTATTC. Encoded protein: CASSQRLF.

This clonotype was seen repeatedly, ten times or more. The chain is built from TRBV4-1 and TRBJ1-2, with TRBD1 as a possible D gene (5 bases). V lost 2 bases, J lost 3 bases, and 16 bases lay in between. The germline gives CDR1 MGHRA, CDR2 YSYEKL. The CDR3 extends over 16 amino acids. The CDR3 nucleotides read TGCGCCAGCAGCCAACTGCCCATGGGGGTTTACTATGGCTACACCTTC. Translating gives CASSQLPMGVYYGYTF.